This is a list of T cell receptor beta chains from one sample in a study of cytomegalovirus exposure and HLA in healthy donors. This table comes from immunoSEQ multiplex PCR, and its TCRdb copy is limited to in-frame clones, with some not included. The repertoire holds roughly 140,000 clones, 75% to 80% seen once, with around 0.7% in the top ten. Sequences were obtained from PBMCs. Receptors were obtained from a male donor in good health and CMV-seronegative. Both conserved end residues are part of each CDR3. A D gene is named only where the DNA matches it firmly. Rows may omit the clone size; those that give it use once, few, many or a size class.

abundance	v_gene	d_gene	j_gene	CDR3aa	CDR3nt
-	TRBV13	-	TRBJ2-3	CASSLGLGSDTQYF	TGTGCCAGCAGCTTAGGCCTCGGGTCAGATACGCAGTATTTT
few	TRBV19	-	TRBJ2-1	CASSIEAGTGEQFF	TGTGCCAGTAGTATAGAGGCGGGGACGGGTGAGCAGTTCTTC
few	TRBV7-9	-	TRBJ1-1	CASSIQGNTEAFF	TGTGCCAGCAGCATTCAGGGGAACACTGAAGCTTTCTTT
-	TRBV30	TRBD1	TRBJ1-2	CAWTGGLGYTF	TGTGCCTGGACAGGGGGCCTTGGCTACACCTTC
-	TRBV7-2	-	TRBJ1-5	CASSLDWRGGQPQHF	TGTGCCAGCAGCTTAGATTGGAGGGGCGGCCAGCCCCAGCATTTT
-	TRBV11-1	-	TRBJ2-5	CASPGRQETQYF	TGTGCCAGCCCTGGGCGTCAAGAGACCCAGTACTTC
-	TRBV4-3	-	TRBJ1-6	CASSQDGGYNSPLHF	TGCGCCAGCAGCCAAGACGGGGGGTATAATTCACCCCTCCACTTT
-	TRBV27	-	TRBJ2-5	CASSLSVAAQETQYF	TGTGCCAGCAGTTTATCCGTCGCGGCCCAAGAGACCCAGTACTTC
-	TRBV6-6	-	TRBJ1-2	CASSYGAGDYGYTF	TGTGCCAGCAGTTATGGGGCAGGAGATTATGGCTACACCTTC
-	TRBV7-6	TRBD2	TRBJ2-1	CASSFGLAGEQFF	TGTGCCAGCAGCTTCGGACTAGCCGGGGAGCAGTTCTTC
-	TRBV2	-	TRBJ1-2	CASSEARPPGYGYTF	TGTGCCAGCAGTGAAGCGCGGCCCCCCGGCTATGGCTACACCTTC
-	TRBV19	-	TRBJ2-2	CASSLGANTGELFF	TGTGCCAGTAGTCTGGGCGCGAACACCGGGGAGCTGTTTTTT
-	TRBV2	TRBD2	TRBJ2-3	CASRGGADTQYF	TGTGCCAGCAGGGGGGGGGCAGATACGCAGTATTTT
-	TRBV5-1	-	TRBJ2-3	CASSSSTDTQYF	TGCGCCAGCAGCTCTAGCACAGATACGCAGTATTTT
few	TRBV6-1	TRBD1	TRBJ2-7	CASSDLPPGQGLLTYEQYF	TGTGCCAGCAGTGATCTACCCCCGGGACAGGGCCTTCTCACCTACGAGCAGTACTTC
-	TRBV5-1	TRBD1	TRBJ1-2	CASSLGRDRVVILRGYTF	TGCGCCAGCAGCTTGGGAAGGGACAGGGTAGTGATCCTCCGGGGCTACACCTTC
-	TRBV11-2	TRBD1	TRBJ2-7	CASSVPDRGNYEQYF	TGTGCCAGCAGCGTTCCGGACAGGGGGAACTACGAGCAGTACTTC
once	TRBV7-8	TRBD1	TRBJ1-1	CASSSGQGAVTEAFF	TGTGCCAGCAGCTCTGGACAGGGGGCGGTCACTGAAGCTTTCTTT
-	TRBV21-1	-	TRBJ2-7	CASSRINPTYEQYF	TGTGCCAGCAGCCGCATAAACCCTACCTACGAGCAGTACTTC
few	TRBV19	-	TRBJ2-5	CASSIRGARETQYF	TGTGCCAGTAGTATCCGGGGGGCCAGGGAGACCCAGTACTTC
-	TRBV29-1	TRBD1	TRBJ1-1	CSVSGTGLNTEAFF	TGCAGCGTATCCGGGACAGGCTTGAACACTGAAGCTTTCTTT
-	TRBV18	-	TRBJ2-3	CASSPYPTLTDTQYF	TGTGCCAGCTCACCTTACCCGACACTCACAGATACGCAGTATTTT
-	TRBV4-2	-	TRBJ2-1	CASSQFLTASSYNEQFF	TGTGCCAGCAGCCAATTCTTGACTGCGAGCTCCTACAATGAGCAGTTCTTC
-	TRBV30	-	TRBJ2-5	CAWKGIRRGGETQYF	TGTGCCTGGAAAGGGATTCGCAGGGGAGGGGAGACCCAGTACTTC
-	TRBV9	TRBD2	TRBJ2-7	CASSEGTSPYEQYF	TGTGCCAGCAGCGAGGGGACTAGCCCCTACGAGCAGTACTTC
-	TRBV27	TRBD1	TRBJ1-5	CASSPRQGLYSNQPQHF	TGTGCCAGCAGTCCGCGACAGGGCCTTTATAGCAATCAGCCCCAGCATTTT
once	TRBV5-4	TRBD1	TRBJ2-1	CASSFGQGGDEQFF	TGTGCCAGCAGCTTCGGACAGGGGGGCGATGAGCAGTTCTTC
-	TRBV7-2	-	TRBJ1-4	CASSPLGGTTEKLFF	TGTGCCAGCAGCCCCCTGGGGGGGACTACTGAAAAACTGTTTTTT
once	TRBV18	-	TRBJ2-7	CASSPEDEQYF	TGTGCCAGCTCACCAGAGGACGAGCAGTACTTC
-	TRBV11-3	-	TRBJ2-7	CASSSNRAYEQYF	TGTGCCAGCAGCTCAAACAGGGCCTACGAGCAGTACTTC
-	TRBV5-1	-	TRBJ2-7	CASSRSGVTGYEQYF	TGCGCCAGCAGCCGGTCCGGGGTGACAGGCTACGAGCAGTACTTC
-	TRBV19	TRBD1	TRBJ2-4	CASSTGTDLAKNIQYF	TGTGCCAGTAGTACCGGGACAGATCTAGCCAAAAACATTCAGTACTTC
-	TRBV4-1	TRBD2	TRBJ2-7	CASSQDVTSGRVAYEQYF	TGCGCCAGCAGCCAAGACGTAACTAGCGGGAGAGTGGCCTACGAGCAGTACTTC
-	TRBV25-1	TRBD1	TRBJ2-6	CASSRFGTGRSGANVLTF	TGTGCCAGCAGCAGATTCGGGACAGGGCGCTCTGGGGCCAACGTCCTGACTTTC
few	TRBV14	TRBD1	TRBJ1-2	CASSPGTGGFGYTF	TGTGCCAGCAGCCCCGGGACAGGGGGTTTTGGCTACACCTTC
-	TRBV30	TRBD1	TRBJ1-5	CAWSAMTGENQPQHF	TGTGCCTGGAGTGCCATGACAGGGGAAAATCAGCCCCAGCATTTT
-	TRBV29-1	TRBD2	TRBJ2-1	CSGGGPGGEQFF	TGCAGCGGCGGGGGGCCCGGAGGTGAGCAGTTCTTC
-	TRBV5-4	TRBD1	TRBJ2-2	CASSHDGQVNTGELFF	TGTGCCAGCAGCCACGACGGACAGGTCAACACCGGGGAGCTGTTTTTT
-	TRBV7-3	-	TRBJ2-2	CASSLNRLGAGELFF	TGTGCCAGCAGCTTAAACCGTCTGGGCGCCGGGGAGCTGTTTTTT
-	TRBV9	TRBD1	TRBJ1-1	CASSPRQGLNTEAFF	TGTGCCAGCAGCCCAAGACAGGGGCTGAACACTGAAGCTTTCTTT
few	TRBV5-1	TRBD1	TRBJ2-7	CASSPMPGTGVYEQYF	TGCGCCAGCAGCCCTATGCCCGGGACAGGGGTCTACGAGCAGTACTTC
few	TRBV7-3	-	TRBJ2-1	CASSSQGGAYNEQFF	TGTGCCAGCAGCTCCCAAGGAGGTGCCTACAATGAGCAGTTCTTC
-	TRBV10-3	-	TRBJ1-2	CAINHSKGNYGYTF	TGTGCCATCAACCACAGTAAGGGGAACTATGGCTACACCTTC
-	TRBV6-1	-	TRBJ2-3	CASSARQVRTDTQYF	TGTGCCAGCAGTGCCCGACAGGTCCGCACAGATACGCAGTATTTT
-	TRBV19	-	TRBJ1-5	CASSIISKGMGNQPQHF	TGTGCCAGTAGTATAATTTCTAAGGGGATGGGCAATCAGCCCCAGCATTTT
once	TRBV7-9	-	TRBJ1-4	CASSLGIGGEKLFF	TGTGCCAGCAGCTTAGGGATAGGGGGAGAAAAACTGTTTTTT
once	TRBV7-2	-	TRBJ1-2	CASSLGTSASGGYTF	TGTGCCAGCAGCTTAGGGACCTCGGCGTCGGGGGGCTACACCTTC
-	TRBV9	TRBD1	TRBJ1-3	CASSVGGTGFGNTIYF	TGTGCCAGCAGCGTAGGGGGGACAGGTTTTGGAAACACCATATATTTT
few	TRBV5-4	-	TRBJ2-7	CASSLVSSYEQYF	TGTGCCAGCAGCTTGGTCTCGTCCTACGAGCAGTACTTC
-	TRBV5-1	TRBD1	TRBJ1-2	CASSFGTGPSNYGYTF	TGCGCCAGCAGCTTCGGGACAGGGCCATCAAACTATGGCTACACCTTC
-	TRBV7-3	TRBD1	TRBJ2-1	CASSFTGGPYNEQFF	TGTGCCAGCAGCTTCACAGGGGGCCCCTACAATGAGCAGTTCTTC
-	TRBV10-3	TRBD2	TRBJ2-1	CAISEPGLADQNEQFF	TGTGCCATCAGTGAGCCTGGACTAGCGGACCAAAATGAGCAGTTCTTC
-	TRBV25-1	-	TRBJ1-5	CASSEQVNQPQHF	TGTGCCAGCAGTGAGCAGGTGAATCAGCCCCAGCATTTT
-	TRBV5-6	TRBD1	TRBJ2-3	CASSLGALTGEVTDTQYF	TGTGCCAGCAGCTTGGGGGCCTTGACAGGGGAAGTCACAGATACGCAGTATTTT
-	TRBV6-5	-	TRBJ1-3	CASSPGASGNTIYF	TGTGCCAGCAGTCCTGGGGCCTCTGGAAACACCATATATTTT